A selection of T cell receptor beta chains follows, all from one sample in a study of post-analysis software for immune sequencing data. TCRdb re-called the PCR reads through MiXCR, storing one row per CDR3 protein. This table holds some 800,000 distinct CDR3 sequences, about 43% found once. Sequencing was carried out using blood. The receptors were sampled from a girl aged 5-17 years with multiple sclerosis. The CDR3 runs from the conserved cysteine through the conserved F or W. The order of the fields is J gene, D gene, V gene, CDR3 protein. The D gene is left open where the match is weak.

TRBJ2-7 TRBD2 TRBV29-1 CSVELAGSYNEQYF
TRBJ1-2 NA TRBV7-9 CASSGDYGYTF
TRBJ2-1 TRBD1 TRBV4-1 CASSQGDRNNEQFF
TRBJ2-1 NA TRBV20-1 CSATDGSSYNEQFF
TRBJ2-7 NA TRBV5-1 CASSFKAGTFYEQYF
TRBJ2-1 TRBD2 TRBV3-1 CASRPSSGKNEQFF
TRBJ2-3 TRBD2 TRBV20-1 CSAQRASGSITDTQYF
TRBJ2-3 TRBD2 TRBV7-9 CASSSIAGGIDTQYF
TRBJ2-7 TRBD1 TRBV20-1 CSAFPGTGGDEQYF
NA NA TRBV20-1 CSASQPAKLQNNEQYF
TRBJ2-1 TRBD2 TRBV7-2 CASQRQREREEQFF
TRBJ2-1 TRBD2 TRBV18 CASSPSSGRANEQFF
TRBJ2-3 NA TRBV2 CASSPMGTQVRITDTQYF
TRBJ2-7 NA TRBV28 CASSLPRDSSYEQYF
TRBJ2-7 TRBD1 TRBV7-6 CASSLDRGPTYEQYF
TRBJ1-2 NA TRBV7-9 CASSLDLGGRNYGYTF
TRBJ1-1 NA TRBV2 CASSVRRDGDTEAFF
TRBJ2-3 TRBD2 TRBV11-2 CASGFGLAGFTDTQYF
TRBJ2-7 TRBD2 TRBV7-2 CASSALIGFSGSSYEQYF
TRBJ2-5 NA TRBV29-1 CSVTPHGETQYF
TRBJ2-7 TRBD1 TRBV20-1 CSASDRVGYEQYF
TRBJ2-7 TRBD2 TRBV7-9 CASNLAGGPDEQYF
TRBJ2-3 NA TRBV9 CASSVSGYTDTQYF
TRBJ2-1 NA TRBV12-3/TRBV12-4 CASSLTVLPLREQFF
TRBJ2-3 NA TRBV24-1 CATSTTDTQYF
TRBJ2-7 TRBD2 TRBV9 CASSVDGRGNEQYF
TRBJ2-5 TRBD2 TRBV5-1 CASRSVLAGGSNEQYF
TRBJ2-1 NA TRBV12-3/TRBV12-4 CASSPYNNEQFF
TRBJ2-1 NA TRBV6-6 CASSRYPGATYNEQFF
TRBJ2-1 NA TRBV7-2 CASSLRPLSSYNEQFF
TRBJ1-2 TRBD1 TRBV7-9 CASDGTGTLNYGYTF
NA TRBD1 TRBV5-4 CARSARDRGSDEQYF
TRBJ1-4 TRBD1 TRBV28 CASSFLRTGEEKLFF
TRBJ2-5 NA TRBV29-1 CSVPTQETQYF
TRBJ2-1 TRBD2 TRBV12-3/TRBV12-4 CASRWGGNEQFF
TRBJ2-1 NA TRBV15 CATSRDRGEQFF
TRBJ2-1 NA TRBV29-1 CSVRLENNEQFF
TRBJ2-5 NA TRBV4-2 CASSQQEGWAQYF
TRBJ2-7 NA TRBV15 CATSRAGERSYEQYF
TRBJ1-5 NA TRBV18 CASSPIRGAQPQHF
TRBJ2-7 TRBD1 TRBV20-1 CSAFKGQDAYF
TRBJ2-5 NA TRBV5-6 CASSLEQGGLAKETQYF
TRBJ2-1 TRBD1 TRBV29-1 CSVETGALYNEQFF
TRBJ2-1 NA TRBV4-3 CASSPGLWDEQFF
TRBJ2-1 TRBD2 TRBV4-3 CASSRAFSGINSDEQFF